Below are 9 T cell receptor beta chains sequenced from a single sample in a study of vaccination and CD4 T cells after COVID-19. TCRdb re-analysed the PCR reads in MiXCR, keeping a single row per CDR3 protein. The repertoire includes about 40,000 distinct CDR3 sequences, around 33% of them detected once, and 5% to 6.5% sits in the top ten. As for time point: late sampling 161 to 241 days after vaccination in a few convalescent patients. Sequencing was performed on CD4+ T cells from blood, taken about 7 months after SARS-CoV-2 vaccination. The receptors stem from a human donor who had recovered from COVID-19.

The chain carries TRBV7-6 and TRBJ2-1; TRBD2 matches 7 bases. J was trimmed by 0 bases and V by 5 bases; bases with no gene match: 7. CDR1 and CDR2 (germline): SGHVS, FNYEAQ. The CDR3 consists of 16 residues. CDR3 loop: CASSRLAESSYNEQFF. The CDR3 bases are TGTGCCAGCAGCCGGCTAGCGGAGAGCTCCTACAATGAGCAGTTCTTC.

The chain recombines TRBV15 with TRBJ1-3, with a possible D match to TRBD1 (5 bases). CDR1 is LNHNV, CDR2 YYDKDF, per germline (reference sequence). Between the trimmed V and J ends, which lost 7 bases and 5 bases, there was a span of 12 bases. The CDR3 is 13 residues long. This CDR3 is CATKRGWRNTIYF. The CDR3 region has the DNA TGTGCCACCAAAAGGGGATGGAGAAACACCATATATTTT.

This clonotype was seen more than once but under ten times. The chain uses TRBV19 and TRBJ2-3; a possible D gene is TRBD2 (5 bases). This CDR3 has 12 residues. Per the germline V gene, CDR1 is LNHDA and CDR2 is SQIVND (reference sequence). The V end was cut by 5 bases, the J end by 9 bases, with 12 bases between. CDR3 residues: CASSRTRGTQYF. CDR3 coding DNA: TGTGCCAGTAGTCGGACTCGAGGGACGCAGTATTTT.

The rearrangement joins TRBV6-1 to TRBJ2-7; D is undetermined. The CDR3 consists of 12 residues. Trimming shortened V by 6 bases and J by 2 bases, and 8 bases separated the two germline ends. Per germline, CDR1 MNHNS and CDR2 SASEGT. This chain's CDR3 is CASSRDPYEQYF. The CDR3 DNA reads TGTGCCAGCAGCCGCGACCCCTACGAGCAGTACTTC.

The J gene is TRBJ2-7, the V gene TRBV14, with D hard to call. Deletions cut 1 base from V and 3 bases from J, with 10 bases between. This CDR3 is 14 amino acids long. Per the germline V gene, CDR1 is SGHDN and CDR2 is FVKESK. The CDR3 reads CASSQGAGGYEQYF. The CDR3 DNA reads as TGTGCCAGCAGCCAAGGAGCTGGCGGCTACGAGCAGTACTTC. Supplemented by reference TRBV14 and TRBJ2-7, the full variable domain reads EAGVTQFPSHSVIEKGQTVTLRCDPISGHDNLYWYRRVMGKEIKFLLHFVKESKQDESGMPNNRFLAERTGGTYSTLKVQPAELEDSGVYFCASSQGAGGYEQYFGPGTRLTVT.

The J gene is TRBJ2-6, the V gene TRBV29-1; D possibly corresponds to TRBD1 (6 bases). Germline CDR1 is SQVTM and CDR2 is ANQGSEA. V was clipped by 6 bases and J by 0 bases, with 18 bases between them. CDR3 length: 17 amino acids. CDR3: CSVNDRPSSSGANVLTF. As DNA, the CDR3 is TGCAGCGTCAATGACAGGCCCTCGAGCTCTGGGGCCAACGTCCTGACTTTC. Full variable domain (remainder filled in from reference TRBV29-1 and TRBJ2-6): SAVISQKPSRDICQRGTSLTIQCQVDSQVTMMFWYRQQPGQSLTLIATANQGSEATYESGFVIDKFPISRPNLTFSTLTVSNMSPEDSSIYLCSVNDRPSSSGANVLTFGAGSRLTVL.

This chain uses TRBV27 with TRBJ2-3, with TRBD2 matching 11 bases. Germline V CDR1 and CDR2: MNHEY, SMNVEV (reference sequence). Unmatched junction bases numbered 6, after V lost 4 bases and J lost 3 bases. This CDR3 spans 16 amino acids. The DNA for the CDR3 is TGTGCCAGCAGTTCAACTAGCGGGAGCTTGACAGATACGCAGTATTTT. Protein sequence: CASSSTSGSLTDTQYF.

The genes are TRBV12-3 or TRBV12-4 and TRBJ1-2; D is possibly TRBD1 (6 bases). The CDR3 loop spans 13 amino acids. V was shortened by 6 bases and J by 8 bases, with 16 bases between the two germline ends. CDR3 bases: TGTGCCAGCAGCCGTAGACAGGCCTTGGGCTACACCTTC. Its protein is CASSRRQALGYTF.

The V gene is TRBV20-1, the J gene TRBJ2-5; D perhaps matches TRBD2 (6 bases). The V gene lost 5 bases and the J gene lost 3 bases, with 7 bases spanning the gap. The CDR3 sequence is 11 residues long. Germline V gene sequence: CDR1 DFQATT, CDR2 SNEGSKA (reference sequence). CDR3: CSAGEEETQYF. CDR3 DNA: TGCAGTGCTGGGGAGGAAGAGACCCAGTACTTC.